Listed here are 8 T cell receptor beta chains from one sample, sequenced in a study of OX40 agonist ivuxolimab in advanced cancers. Profiling relied on immunoSEQ multiplex PCR, and the TCRdb table lists in-frame clones only, not all of them. Altogether roughly 50,000 clones are present, 88% being singletons, with the ten largest covering around 10%. The specimen comprised CD4+ or CD8+ T cells sorted from blood, sampled in a trial of the OX40 agonist ivuxolimab. These receptors were obtained from an adult with an advanced solid tumor such as melanoma, head and neck, liver or kidney cancer.

The chain employs TRBV11-2 and TRBJ2-7; no reliable D call. V dropped 0 bases and J dropped 0 bases, with 6 bases sitting between them. CDR1 SGHAT and CDR2 FQNNGV come from the germline V gene. The CDR3 loop spans 14 amino acids. CDR3: CASSLDYTSYEQYF. CDR3 DNA: TGTGCCAGCAGCTTAGATTACACCTCCTACGAGCAGTACTTC.

This clone has more than one count but fewer than ten. The chain uses TRBV27 and TRBJ1-5; D might be TRBD1 (6 bases). CDR3 length equals 12 residues. CDR1 is MNHEY, CDR2 SMNVEV, per germline (reference sequence). Trimming removed 5 bases at V and 8 bases at J, with 10 bases between. The CDR3 DNA reads TGTGCCAGCAGTAACAACAGGGAGCCCCAGCATTTT. It encodes CASSNNREPQHF.

CDR3 amino acids: CASRSQEKLFF. The CDR3 bases are TGTGCCAGCAGATCTCAGGAAAAACTGTTTTTT. V and J are TRBV6-1 and TRBJ1-4, with D unresolved. The length of the CDR3 is 11 residues. Between the trimmed V and J ends, which lost 6 bases and 8 bases, there was a span of 7 bases. The germline V gene has CDR1 MNHNS and CDR2 SASEGT.

This clone is medium-sized (0.01 to 0.1%). The chain links TRBV2 to TRBJ1-1; D call uncertain. The CDR3 extends over 10 amino acids. Germline CDR1 is SNHLY and CDR2 is FYNNEI. With 9 bases removed from V and 4 bases from J, the gap between germline ends came to 6 bases. CDR3 amino acids: CARGGTEAFF. The CDR3, as DNA: TGTGCCAGAGGAGGCACTGAAGCTTTCTTT. Together with reference TRBV2 and TRBJ1-1, the CDR3 gives the full variable domain: EPEVTQTPSHQVTQMGQEVILRCVPISNHLYFYWYRQILGQKVEFLVSFYNNEISEKSEIFDDQFSVERPDGSNFTLKIRSTKLEDSAMYFCARGGTEAFFGQGTRLTVV.

V gene TRBV2 combines with J gene TRBJ2-1; 10 bases map to TRBD2. This CDR3 is 15 amino acids long. V shed 8 bases, J shed 7 bases, and the junction held 11 bases outside the gene matches. In germline, CDR1 is SNHLY, CDR2 FYNNEI. The CDR3 region is CASPSGTSDPNEQFF. CDR3 DNA: TGTGCCAGCCCCTCCGGGACTAGCGATCCTAATGAGCAGTTCTTC. Full variable domain (remainder filled in from reference TRBV2 and TRBJ2-1): EPEVTQTPSHQVTQMGQEVILRCVPISNHLYFYWYRQILGQKVEFLVSFYNNEISEKSEIFDDQFSVERPDGSNFTLKIRSTKLEDSAMYFCASPSGTSDPNEQFFGPGTRLTVL.

The gene calls are TRBV4-1 and TRBJ1-3; no clear D gene. V lost 1 base, J lost 3 bases, and 4 bases lay in between. The CDR3 runs 13 residues. The germline gives CDR1 MGHRA, CDR2 YSYEKL. Here the CDR3 DNA reads TGCGCCAGCAGCCAAGTGGTTGGAAACACCATATATTTT. Protein sequence: CASSQVVGNTIYF.

The chain couples TRBV7-9 to TRBJ1-2, with D unresolved. The CDR3 extends over 17 amino acids. Per the germline V gene, CDR1 is SEHNR and CDR2 is FQNEAQ (reference sequence). The V end lost 2 bases, the J end lost 4 bases, and 20 bases lay between the germline ends. Here the CDR3 DNA reads TGTGCCAGCAGCTTAAACGACGGCCTGATACAAGCCTATGGCTACACCTTC. Its translation: CASSLNDGLIQAYGYTF.

V is TRBV1 and J is TRBJ2-1; the D call in the table, TRBD2, was not verified against the DNA. TRBV1 is reported as a pseudogene. The CDR3 consists of 15 residues. Here the CDR3 DNA reads TGCACCAGCAGGGCCGGGACTAGCGGATACAATGAGCAGTTCTTC. This encodes CTSRAGTSGYNEQFF.